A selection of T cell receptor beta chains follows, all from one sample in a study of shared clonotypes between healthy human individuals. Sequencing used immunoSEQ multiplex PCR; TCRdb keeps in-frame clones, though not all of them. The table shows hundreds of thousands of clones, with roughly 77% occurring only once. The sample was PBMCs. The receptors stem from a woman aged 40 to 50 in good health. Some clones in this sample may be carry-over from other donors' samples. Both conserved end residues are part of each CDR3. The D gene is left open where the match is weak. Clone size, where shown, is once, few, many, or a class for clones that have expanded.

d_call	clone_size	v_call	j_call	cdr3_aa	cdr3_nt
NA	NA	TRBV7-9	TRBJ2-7	CASSSKGTSYEQYF	TGTGCCAGCAGCTCCAAAGGGACGTCCTACGAGCAGTACTTC
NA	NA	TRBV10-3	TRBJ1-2	CAIGGVGNLYGYTF	TGTGCCATCGGGGGGGTCGGAAACCTCTATGGCTACACCTTC
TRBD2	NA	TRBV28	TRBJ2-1	CASSLYTSGRARDNEQFF	TGTGCCAGCAGTTTATATACTAGCGGGAGGGCCAGGGACAATGAGCAGTTCTTC
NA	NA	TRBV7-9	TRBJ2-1	CASSSRTRSYNEQFF	TGTGCCAGCAGCTCCCGAACTAGGTCCTACAATGAGCAGTTCTTC
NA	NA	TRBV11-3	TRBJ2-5	CASSLNEETQYF	TGTGCCAGCAGCTTAAACGAAGAGACCCAGTACTTC
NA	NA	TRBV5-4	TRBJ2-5	CASSLAETQYF	TGTGCCAGCAGCTTAGCAGAGACCCAGTACTTC
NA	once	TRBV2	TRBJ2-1	CASSGSMGNEQFF	TGTGCCAGCAGTGGGTCCATGGGGAATGAGCAGTTCTTC
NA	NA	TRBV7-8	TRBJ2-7	CASSLAAAPSYEQYF	TGTGCCAGCAGCTTAGCGGCAGCGCCCTCCTACGAGCAGTACTTC
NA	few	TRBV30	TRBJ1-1	CAWGDGMNTEAFF	TGTGCCTGGGGAGACGGAATGAACACTGAAGCTTTCTTT
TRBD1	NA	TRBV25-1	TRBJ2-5	CASSEYRGDRGQETQYF	TGTGCCAGCAGTGAATATAGGGGGGACAGGGGACAAGAGACCCAGTACTTC
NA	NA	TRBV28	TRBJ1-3	CASSPPGGFSGNTIYF	TGTGCCAGCAGCCCACCAGGCGGATTCTCTGGAAACACCATATATTTT
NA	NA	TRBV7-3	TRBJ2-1	CASSAGGPAVF	TGTGCCAGCAGCGCCGGGGGGCCCGCAGTCTTC
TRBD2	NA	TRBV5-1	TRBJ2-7	CASNLAGPDYEQYF	TGCGCCAGCAACCTAGCGGGACCAGATTACGAGCAGTACTTC
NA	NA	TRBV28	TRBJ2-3	CASRSPGLNTDTQYF	TGTGCCAGCAGATCACCGGGACTTAACACAGATACGCAGTATTTT
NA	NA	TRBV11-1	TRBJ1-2	CASSLEGHGYTF	TGTGCCAGCAGCTTAGAAGGCCATGGCTACACCTTC
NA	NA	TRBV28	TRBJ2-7	CASSFARSIPPYEQYF	TGTGCCAGCAGTTTCGCTCGATCCATCCCACCTTACGAGCAGTACTTC
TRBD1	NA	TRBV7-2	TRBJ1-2	CASSPRTGGYGYTF	TGTGCCAGCAGCCCTCGGACAGGGGGCTATGGCTACACCTTC
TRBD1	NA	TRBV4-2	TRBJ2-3	CASSQSPQGAGDTQYF	TGTGCCAGCAGCCAATCACCTCAGGGGGCTGGAGATACGCAGTATTTT
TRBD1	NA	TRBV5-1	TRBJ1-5	CASSIGTGRDQPQHF	TGCGCCAGCAGCATCGGGACAGGGAGGGATCAGCCCCAGCATTTT
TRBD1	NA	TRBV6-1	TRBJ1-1	CASSSGTVENTEAFF	TGTGCCAGCAGCTCAGGGACAGTTGAGAACACTGAAGCTTTCTTT
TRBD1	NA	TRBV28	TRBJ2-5	CASSPRTGVETQYF	TGTGCCAGCAGCCCTAGGACAGGGGTAGAGACCCAGTACTTC
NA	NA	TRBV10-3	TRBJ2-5	CATRAGVEETQYF	TGTGCCACCAGGGCAGGGGTTGAAGAGACCCAGTACTTC
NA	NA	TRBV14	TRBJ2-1	CASSPRGDRPTAPYNEQFF	TGTGCCAGCAGCCCAAGGGGGGACAGACCTACCGCCCCCTACAATGAGCAGTTCTTC
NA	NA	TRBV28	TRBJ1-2	CASSLFSGDMAYGYTF	TGTGCCAGCAGTTTATTTTCAGGGGACATGGCCTATGGCTACACCTTC
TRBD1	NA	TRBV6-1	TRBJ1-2	CASSASTGYGYTF	TGTGCCAGCAGTGCCTCGACAGGGTATGGCTACACCTTC
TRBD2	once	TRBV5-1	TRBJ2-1	CASSALAGGDNEQFF	TGCGCCAGCAGCGCACTAGCGGGAGGAGACAATGAGCAGTTCTTC
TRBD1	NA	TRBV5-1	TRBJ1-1	CASSARTGDTEAFF	TGCGCCAGCAGCGCCCGGACAGGGGATACTGAAGCTTTCTTT
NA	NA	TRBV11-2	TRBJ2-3	CASSLSATPTQYF	TGTGCCAGCAGCTTAAGTGCTACCCCAACGCAGTATTTT
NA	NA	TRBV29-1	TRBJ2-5	CSPGQRPKETQYF	TGCAGCCCCGGGCAGCGGCCCAAAGAGACCCAGTACTTC